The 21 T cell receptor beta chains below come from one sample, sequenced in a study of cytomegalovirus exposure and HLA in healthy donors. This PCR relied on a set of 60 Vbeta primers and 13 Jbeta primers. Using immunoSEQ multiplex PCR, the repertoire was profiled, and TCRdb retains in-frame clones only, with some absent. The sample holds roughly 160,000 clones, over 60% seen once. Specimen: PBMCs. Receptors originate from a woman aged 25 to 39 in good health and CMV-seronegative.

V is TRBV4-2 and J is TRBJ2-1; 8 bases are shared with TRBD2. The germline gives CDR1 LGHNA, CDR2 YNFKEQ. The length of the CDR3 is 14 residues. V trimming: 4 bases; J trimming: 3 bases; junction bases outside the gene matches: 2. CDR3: CASSPGTSYNEQFF. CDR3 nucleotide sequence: TGTGCCAGCAGCCCCGGGACTAGCTACAATGAGCAGTTCTTC.

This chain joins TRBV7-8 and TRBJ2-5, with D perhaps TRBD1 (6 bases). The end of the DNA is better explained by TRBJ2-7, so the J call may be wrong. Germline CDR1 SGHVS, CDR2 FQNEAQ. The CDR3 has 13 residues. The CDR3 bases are TGTGCCAGCAGCTTGGGGACACCTTACGAGCAGTACTTC. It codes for CASSLGTPYEQYF.

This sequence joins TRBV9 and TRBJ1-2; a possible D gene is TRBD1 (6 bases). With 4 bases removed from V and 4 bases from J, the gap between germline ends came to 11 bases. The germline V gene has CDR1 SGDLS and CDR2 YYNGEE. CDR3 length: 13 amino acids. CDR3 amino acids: CASSPRTAYGYTF. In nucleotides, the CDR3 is TGTGCCAGCAGCCCGCGGACAGCCTATGGCTACACCTTC.

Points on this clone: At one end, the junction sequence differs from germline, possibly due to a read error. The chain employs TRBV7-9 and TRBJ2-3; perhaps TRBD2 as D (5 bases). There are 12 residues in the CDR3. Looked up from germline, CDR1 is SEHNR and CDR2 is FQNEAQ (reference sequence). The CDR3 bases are TGTTCCAGCAGTGAGGGTCCAGATACGCAGTATTTT. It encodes CSSSEGPDTQYF.

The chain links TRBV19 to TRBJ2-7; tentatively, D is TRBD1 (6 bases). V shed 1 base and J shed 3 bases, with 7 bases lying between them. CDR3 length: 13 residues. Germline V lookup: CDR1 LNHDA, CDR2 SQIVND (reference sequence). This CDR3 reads CASSIGRGYEQYF. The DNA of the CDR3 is TGTGCCAGTAGTATAGGCAGGGGCTACGAGCAGTACTTC.

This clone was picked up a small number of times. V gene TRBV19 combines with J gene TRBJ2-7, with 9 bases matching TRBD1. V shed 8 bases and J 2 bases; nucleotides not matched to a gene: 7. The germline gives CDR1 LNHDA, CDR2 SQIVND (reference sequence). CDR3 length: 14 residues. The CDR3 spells CASSVGTGPYEQYF. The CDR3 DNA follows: TGTGCCAGTTCGGTTGGGACAGGGCCCTACGAGCAGTACTTC.

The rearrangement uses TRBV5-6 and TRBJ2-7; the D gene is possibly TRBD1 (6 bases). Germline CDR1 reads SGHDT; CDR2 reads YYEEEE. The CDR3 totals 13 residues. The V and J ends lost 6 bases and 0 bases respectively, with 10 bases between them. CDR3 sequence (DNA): TGTGCCAGCACCTGGGACAACTCCTACGAGCAGTACTTC. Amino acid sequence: CASTWDNSYEQYF.

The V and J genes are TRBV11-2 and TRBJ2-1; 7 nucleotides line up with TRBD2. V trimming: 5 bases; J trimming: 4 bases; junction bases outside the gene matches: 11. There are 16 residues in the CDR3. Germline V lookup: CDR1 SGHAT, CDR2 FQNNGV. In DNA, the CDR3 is TGTGCCAGCAGCACCTACCCCTCTAGCGGTTACAATGAGCAGTTCTTC. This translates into CASSTYPSSGYNEQFF.

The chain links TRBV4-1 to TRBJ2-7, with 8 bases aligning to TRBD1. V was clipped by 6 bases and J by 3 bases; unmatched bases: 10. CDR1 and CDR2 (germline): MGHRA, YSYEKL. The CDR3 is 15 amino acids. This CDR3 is CASRQPGQADYEQYF. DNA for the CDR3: TGCGCCAGCAGACAACCGGGACAGGCTGACTACGAGCAGTACTTC.

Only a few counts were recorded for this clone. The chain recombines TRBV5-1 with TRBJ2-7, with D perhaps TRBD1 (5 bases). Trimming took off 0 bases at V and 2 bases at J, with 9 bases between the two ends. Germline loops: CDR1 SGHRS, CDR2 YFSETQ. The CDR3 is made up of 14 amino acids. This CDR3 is CASSLEVGPYEQYF. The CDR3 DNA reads TGCGCCAGCAGCTTGGAAGTGGGGCCCTACGAGCAGTACTTC.

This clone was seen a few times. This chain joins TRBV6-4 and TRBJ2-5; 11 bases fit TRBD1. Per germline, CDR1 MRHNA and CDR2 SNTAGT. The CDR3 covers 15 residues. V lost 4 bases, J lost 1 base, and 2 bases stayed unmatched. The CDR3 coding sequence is TGTGCCAGCAGTGCCGGGACAGGGGGCCAAGAGACCCAGTACTTC. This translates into CASSAGTGGQETQYF.

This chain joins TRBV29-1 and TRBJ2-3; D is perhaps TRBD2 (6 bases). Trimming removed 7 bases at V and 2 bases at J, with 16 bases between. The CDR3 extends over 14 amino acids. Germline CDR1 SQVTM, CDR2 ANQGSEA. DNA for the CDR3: TGCAGCGGAGCTCGGGGGAGAGCCACAGATACGCAGTATTTT. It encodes CSGARGRATDTQYF.

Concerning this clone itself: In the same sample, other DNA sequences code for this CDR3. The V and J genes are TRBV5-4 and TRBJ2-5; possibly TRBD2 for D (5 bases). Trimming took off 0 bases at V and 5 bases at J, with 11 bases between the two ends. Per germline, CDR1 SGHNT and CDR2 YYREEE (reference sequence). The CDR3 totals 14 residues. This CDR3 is CASSLGGRGETQYF. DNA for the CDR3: TGTGCCAGCAGCTTGGGAGGGCGCGGGGAGACCCAGTACTTC.

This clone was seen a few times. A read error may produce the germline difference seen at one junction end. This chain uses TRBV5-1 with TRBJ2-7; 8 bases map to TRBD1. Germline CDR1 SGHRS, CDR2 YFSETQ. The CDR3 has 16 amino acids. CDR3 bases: TGCGCCAGCAACCCGACCCCGGGACAGGCTCATTACGGGCAGTACTTC. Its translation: CASNPTPGQAHYGQYF. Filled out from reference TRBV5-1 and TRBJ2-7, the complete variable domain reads KAGVTQTPRYLIKTRGQQVTLSCSPISGHRSVSWYQQTPGQGLQFLFEYFSETQRNKGNFPGRFSGRQFSNSRSEMNVSTLELGDSALYLCASNPTPGQAHYGQYFGPGTRLTVT.

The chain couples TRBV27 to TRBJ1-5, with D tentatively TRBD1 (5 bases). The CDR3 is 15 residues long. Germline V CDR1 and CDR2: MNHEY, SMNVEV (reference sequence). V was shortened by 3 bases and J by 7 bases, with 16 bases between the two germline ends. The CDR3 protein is CASSLTMTVGQPQHF. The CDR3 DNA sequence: TGTGCCAGCAGTTTGACAATGACAGTAGGCCAGCCCCAGCATTTT.

The CDR3 loop reads CSGRDTPSHFITF. The CDR3 nucleotides are TGCAGCGGTAGGGACACACCCTCGCACTTCATCACCTTC. The gene calls are TRBV29-1 and TRBJ1-2; D may be TRBD1 (6 bases). Germline V gene lookup returns CDR1 SQVTM and CDR2 ANQGSEA. The ends were cut back, 7 bases at V and 13 bases at J, with 25 bases in the middle. This CDR3 spans 13 amino acids.

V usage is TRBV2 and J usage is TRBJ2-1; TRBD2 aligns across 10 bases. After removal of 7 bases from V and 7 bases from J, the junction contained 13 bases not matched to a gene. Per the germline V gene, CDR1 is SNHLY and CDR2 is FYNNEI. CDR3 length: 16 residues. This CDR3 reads CASIAGGSRRKNEQFF. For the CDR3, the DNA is TGTGCCAGCATAGCGGGAGGCAGTCGAAGGAAGAATGAGCAGTTCTTC.

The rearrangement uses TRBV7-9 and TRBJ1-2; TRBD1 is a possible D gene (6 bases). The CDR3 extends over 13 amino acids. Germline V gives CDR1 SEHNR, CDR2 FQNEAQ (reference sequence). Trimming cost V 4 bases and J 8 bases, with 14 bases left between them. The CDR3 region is CASSSGVGGGYTF. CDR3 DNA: TGTGCCAGCAGCTCAGGGGTTGGAGGAGGCTACACCTTC.

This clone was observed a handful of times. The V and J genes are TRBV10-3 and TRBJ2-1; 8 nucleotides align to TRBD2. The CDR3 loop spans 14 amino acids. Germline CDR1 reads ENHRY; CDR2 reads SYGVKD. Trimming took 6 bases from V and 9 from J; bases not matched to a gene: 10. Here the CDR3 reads CAIRASRGGSEQFF. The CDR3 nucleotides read TGTGCCATCAGGGCTTCCCGCGGGGGGAGTGAGCAGTTCTTC.

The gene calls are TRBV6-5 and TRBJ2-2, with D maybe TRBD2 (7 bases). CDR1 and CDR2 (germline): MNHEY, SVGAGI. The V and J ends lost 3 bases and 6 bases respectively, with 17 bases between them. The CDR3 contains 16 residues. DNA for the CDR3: TGTGCCAGCAGTTATGATGTAGGGGAGGGGGCCGGGGAGCTGTTTTTT. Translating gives CASSYDVGEGAGELFF.

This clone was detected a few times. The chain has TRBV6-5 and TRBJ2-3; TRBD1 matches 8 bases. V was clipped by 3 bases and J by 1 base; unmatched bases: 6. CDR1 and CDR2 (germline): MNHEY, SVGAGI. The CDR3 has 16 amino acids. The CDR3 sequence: CASSYGQDRGTDTQYF. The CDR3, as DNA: TGTGCCAGCAGTTATGGGCAGGACAGGGGCACAGATACGCAGTATTTT.